What follows is one T cell receptor beta chain and its context. Its matching antigen is unknown. This entry belongs to a study of T cell responses to AZD1222 COVID-19 vaccine. Overall study findings and caveats: Two AZD1222 doses significantly raised spike-specific TCR breadth and depth over controls. CD4 TCRs linked to vaccination spanned spike, dominating at 160-218 and 743-854. A mostly white British donor set with more females was recruited, and clonal diversity was possibly underestimated. In the spike-specific TCR repertoire, nearly half reportedly target unmutated variant regions.

Only in-frame clones appear in the TCRdb table, and some are missing; sequencing was by immunoSEQ multiplex PCR. Counted here are over 100,000 clones, about nine tenths occurring once; the ten biggest clones make up approximately 4.7%. Trimming removed 6 bases from V and 7 bases from J; junction bases left unmatched: 20. The V gene's germline CDR1 is SNHLY and CDR2 FYNNEI. The CDR3 totals 18 residues. The clonotype comes from an adult in good health. Source: peripheral blood, taken on day 0 of AZD1222 vaccination. The chain couples TRBV2 to TRBJ2-1, with 8 bases lining up with TRBD1. CDR3 amino acids: CASRSWQGALRGVNEQFF. The CDR3, as DNA: TGTGCCAGCAGAAGTTGGCAGGGGGCGCTTCGAGGCGTAAATGAGCAGTTCTTC. Based on the CDR3 plus reference TRBV2 and TRBJ2-1, the full variable domain is EPEVTQTPSHQVTQMGQEVILRCVPISNHLYFYWYRQILGQKVEFLVSFYNNEISEKSEIFDDQFSVERPDGSNFTLKIRSTKLEDSAMYFCASRSWQGALRGVNEQFFGPGTRLTVL.